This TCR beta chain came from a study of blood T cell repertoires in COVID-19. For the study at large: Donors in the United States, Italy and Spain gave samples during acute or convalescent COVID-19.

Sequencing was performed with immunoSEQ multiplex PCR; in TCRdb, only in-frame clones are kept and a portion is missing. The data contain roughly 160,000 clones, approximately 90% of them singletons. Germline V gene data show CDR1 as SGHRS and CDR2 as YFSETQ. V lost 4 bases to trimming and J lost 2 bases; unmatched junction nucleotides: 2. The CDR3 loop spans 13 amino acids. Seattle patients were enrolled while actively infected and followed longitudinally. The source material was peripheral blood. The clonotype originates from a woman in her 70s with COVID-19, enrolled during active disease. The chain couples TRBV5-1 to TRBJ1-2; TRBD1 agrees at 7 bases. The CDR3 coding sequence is TGCGCCAGCAGCCCCAGGGGGAACTATGGCTACACCTTC. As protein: CASSPRGNYGYTF.